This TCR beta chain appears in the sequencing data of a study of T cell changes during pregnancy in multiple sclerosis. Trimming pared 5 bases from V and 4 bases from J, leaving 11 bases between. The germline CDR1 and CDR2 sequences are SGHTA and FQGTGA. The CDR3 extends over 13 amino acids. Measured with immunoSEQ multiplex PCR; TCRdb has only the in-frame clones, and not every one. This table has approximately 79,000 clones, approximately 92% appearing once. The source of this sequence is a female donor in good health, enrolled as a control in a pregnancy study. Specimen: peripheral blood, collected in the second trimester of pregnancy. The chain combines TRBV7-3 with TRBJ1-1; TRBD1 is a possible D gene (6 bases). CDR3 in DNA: TGTGCCAGCAGCGCGGGGGCAAGCACTGAAGCTTTCTTT. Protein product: CASSAGASTEAFF.